Sequencing of this TCR beta chain was carried out in a study of metastatic and nonmetastatic thyroid tumors. Across the study: Thyroid patients, malignant and benign, had repertoires compared across blood and tumor or nodule tissue. Regarding the study as a whole: Patients with malignant thyroid tumors reportedly had significantly higher TCR beta diversity than those with benign nodules, in blood and tumor.

All patients reached thyroid surgery having received no treatment beforehand. Source study methods: Clinicopathological groups supplied CDR3 differences that were used to build a distant-metastasis classifier for papillary thyroid cancer. TCRdb re-called clones from the PCR reads using MiXCR. What appears here as the V and J calls and clone size reflects TCRdb's work, not the paper's. The sample has 15,000 or so clones; roughly 14% are singletons. This clone was detected many times. What it binds is not known. The sequenced material came from blood. This TCR came from a female donor with papillary thyroid cancer or a benign thyroid nodule (not recorded which). Some clones in this sample may be carry-over from other donors' samples.

The CDR3 DNA sequence: TGCAGTGGACGGGAGCGTGAGACCCAGTACTTC. It is translated as CSGRERETQYF. The V and J genes are TRBV20-1 and TRBJ2-5, with D maybe TRBD2 (6 bases). The V gene's germline CDR1 is DFQATT and CDR2 SNEGSKA (reference sequence). Between the trimmed V and J ends, which lost 7 bases and 5 bases, there was a span of 11 bases. The CDR3 consists of 11 residues.